Shown below are 7 T cell receptor beta chains from a single sample sequenced in a study of cytomegalovirus exposure and HLA in healthy donors. Primers: 60 Vbeta forward and 13 Jbeta reverse. The assay was immunoSEQ multiplex PCR, and TCRdb's table has in-frame clones only and misses some. Here the sample spans about 190,000 clones, 75% to 90% being singletons. The specimen sequenced was PBMCs. These receptors came from a man aged 25-45 years in good health and CMV-seronegative.

This clone was seen just once. The rearrangement links TRBV11-3 to TRBJ2-5, with 8 positions matching TRBD1. This CDR3 has 15 amino acids. CDR1 is SGHNT, CDR2 YENEEA, per germline. Germline trimming cut 1 base from V and 4 bases from J; bases unmatched to any gene: 5. The CDR3 region is CASSLGTGRGETQYF. CDR3 nucleotide sequence: TGTGCCAGCAGCTTAGGGACAGGGCGGGGAGAGACCCAGTACTTC.

The V call is TRBV2, the J call TRBJ2-7, with no clear D. V lost 5 bases to trimming and J lost 4 bases, with 6 bases between them. Germline CDR1 reads SNHLY; CDR2 reads FYNNEI. The length of the CDR3 is 11 residues. In nucleotides, the CDR3 is TGTGCCAGCAGTATGCAGTACGAGCAGTACTTC. Its translation is CASSMQYEQYF. The whole variable domain, filled in from reference TRBV2 and TRBJ2-7, reads EPEVTQTPSHQVTQMGQEVILRCVPISNHLYFYWYRQILGQKVEFLVSFYNNEISEKSEIFDDQFSVERPDGSNFTLKIRSTKLEDSAMYFCASSMQYEQYFGPGTRLTVT.

This clone was picked up a small number of times. This chain links TRBV6-1 with TRBJ2-5, with 8 bases that match TRBD1. The V gene end was trimmed by 8 bases and the J gene end by 7 bases; junction bases not matched to a gene: 9. CDR1 and CDR2 (germline): MNHNS, SASEGT. This CDR3 region has 13 residues. This chain's CDR3 is CASLSPGTGTQYF. The CDR3 nucleotides read TGTGCCAGCCTAAGCCCCGGGACAGGGACCCAGTACTTC.

This clone was seen a single time. The rearrangement uses TRBV4-1 and TRBJ2-5; a possible D gene is TRBD2 (6 bases). Germline V CDR1 and CDR2: MGHRA, YSYEKL. This CDR3 contains 14 residues. The V and J ends lost 0 bases and 5 bases respectively, with 10 bases between them. The CDR3 spells CASSQESLAETQYF. The DNA of the CDR3 is TGCGCCAGCAGCCAAGAAAGCCTAGCGGAGACCCAGTACTTC.

This chain links TRBV7-2 with TRBJ2-7; 8 nucleotides agree with TRBD2. From germline, CDR1 is SGHTA and CDR2 FQGNSA. Trimming cost V 1 base and J 4 bases; bases outside gene matches: 3. The CDR3 is 14 amino acids. DNA for the CDR3: TGTGCCAGCAGCTTAGGGGCTAGCGGGTACGAGCAGTACTTC. Protein sequence: CASSLGASGYEQYF.

The chain carries TRBV13 and TRBJ1-1; 7 nucleotides match TRBD1. Germline V CDR1 and CDR2: PRHDT, FYEKMQ (reference sequence). The CDR3 length is 17 residues. The V segment lost 7 bases and the J segment 0 bases; nucleotides outside the gene matches: 14. The CDR3 sequence is CASTKPRTGQLNTEAFF. The CDR3 DNA reads as TGTGCCAGCACCAAACCACGGACAGGACAGTTGAACACTGAAGCTTTCTTT.

This rearrangement joins TRBV6-5 to TRBJ2-7, with TRBD2 identical over 8 bases. This CDR3 comprises 14 residues. In germline, CDR1 is MNHEY, CDR2 SVGAGI. V was clipped by 6 bases and J by 4 bases; unmatched bases: 8. The CDR3 region has the DNA TGTGCCAGCAGACAGCCCGGGACTAGTTACGAGCAGTACTTC. Translating gives CASRQPGTSYEQYF.